This T cell receptor beta chain emerged from a study of cytomegalovirus exposure and HLA in healthy donors. Study results and limitations: A later analysis showed that HLA-associated TCR beta chains had undergone more clonal expansion than equally common others.

CDR3 length: 14 amino acids. Germline lookup yields CDR1 MNHEY and CDR2 SVGAGI. V was shortened by 4 bases and J by 4 bases, with 13 bases between the two germline ends. Worth noting for this clone: The antigen is not known.

Vbeta (60) and Jbeta (13) primers were used in the PCR. The method was immunoSEQ multiplex PCR; TCRdb's version includes in-frame clones alone and lacks a portion of them. The sample includes tens of thousands of clones, less than 90% of them seen just once. The J gene is TRBJ1-1, the V gene TRBV6-5; D call uncertain. The sequenced material came from PBMCs. The receptor comes from a female donor in good health and CMV-seronegative. CDR3 bases: TGTGCCAGCAGTTCGAAGAATAAGCCCACTGAAGCTTTCTTT. Translating it yields CASSSKNKPTEAFF.